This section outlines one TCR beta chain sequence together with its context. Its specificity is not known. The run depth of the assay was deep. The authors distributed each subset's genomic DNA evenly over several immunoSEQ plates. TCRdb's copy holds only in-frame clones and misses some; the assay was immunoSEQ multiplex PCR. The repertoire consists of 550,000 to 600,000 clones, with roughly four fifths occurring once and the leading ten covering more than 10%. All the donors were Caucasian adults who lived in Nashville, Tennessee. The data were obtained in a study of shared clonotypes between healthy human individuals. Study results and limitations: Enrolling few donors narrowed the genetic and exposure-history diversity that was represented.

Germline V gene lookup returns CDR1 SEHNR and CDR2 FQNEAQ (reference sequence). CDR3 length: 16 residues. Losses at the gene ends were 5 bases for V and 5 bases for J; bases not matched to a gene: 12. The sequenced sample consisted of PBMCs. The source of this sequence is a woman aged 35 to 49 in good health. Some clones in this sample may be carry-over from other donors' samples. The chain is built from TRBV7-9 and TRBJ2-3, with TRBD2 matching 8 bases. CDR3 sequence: CASSPRTAGVGDTQYF. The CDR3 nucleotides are TGTGCCAGCAGCCCCCGGACAGCGGGAGTCGGAGATACGCAGTATTTT.